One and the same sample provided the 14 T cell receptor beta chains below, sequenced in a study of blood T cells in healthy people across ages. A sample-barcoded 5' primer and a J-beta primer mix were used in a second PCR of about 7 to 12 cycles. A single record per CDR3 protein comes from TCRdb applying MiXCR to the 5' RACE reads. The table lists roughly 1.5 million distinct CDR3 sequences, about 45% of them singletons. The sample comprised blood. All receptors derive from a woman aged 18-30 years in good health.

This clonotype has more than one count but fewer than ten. CDR3 amino acids: CASSLPTANSPLHF. CDR3 DNA: TGCGCCAGCAGCTTACCTACGGCTAATTCACCCCTCCACTTT. The genes are TRBV5-1 and TRBJ1-6; D not resolved. Per germline, CDR1 SGHRS and CDR2 YFSETQ. The CDR3 is made up of 14 amino acids. V was shortened by 2 bases and J by 6 bases, with 9 bases between the two germline ends.

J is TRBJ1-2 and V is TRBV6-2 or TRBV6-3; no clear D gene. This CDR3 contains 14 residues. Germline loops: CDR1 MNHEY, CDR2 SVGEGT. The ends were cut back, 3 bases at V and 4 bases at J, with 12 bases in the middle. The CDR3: CASSYTQVSYGYTF. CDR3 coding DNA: TGTGCCAGCAGTTATACCCAGGTATCCTATGGCTACACCTTC.

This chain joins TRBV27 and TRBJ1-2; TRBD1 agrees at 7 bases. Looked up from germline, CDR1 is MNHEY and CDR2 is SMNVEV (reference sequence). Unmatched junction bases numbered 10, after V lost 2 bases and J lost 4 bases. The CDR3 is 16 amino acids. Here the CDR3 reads CASSLSPTGWGYGYTF. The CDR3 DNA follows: TGTGCCAGCAGTTTAAGTCCGACAGGGTGGGGCTATGGCTACACCTTC.

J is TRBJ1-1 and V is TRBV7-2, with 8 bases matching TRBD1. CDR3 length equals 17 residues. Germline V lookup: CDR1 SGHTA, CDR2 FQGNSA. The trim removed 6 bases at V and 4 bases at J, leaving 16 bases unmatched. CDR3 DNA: TGTGCCAGCAGACCGAGACCCGGACAGGGTACGTCCACTGAAGCTTTCTTT. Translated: CASRPRPGQGTSTEAFF.

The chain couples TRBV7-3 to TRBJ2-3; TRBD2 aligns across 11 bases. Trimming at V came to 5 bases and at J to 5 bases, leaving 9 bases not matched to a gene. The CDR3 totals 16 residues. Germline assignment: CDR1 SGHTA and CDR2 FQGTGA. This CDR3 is CASSLLAGGSVDTQYF. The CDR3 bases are TGTGCCAGCAGCCTCCTAGCGGGAGGCTCAGTAGATACGCAGTATTTT.

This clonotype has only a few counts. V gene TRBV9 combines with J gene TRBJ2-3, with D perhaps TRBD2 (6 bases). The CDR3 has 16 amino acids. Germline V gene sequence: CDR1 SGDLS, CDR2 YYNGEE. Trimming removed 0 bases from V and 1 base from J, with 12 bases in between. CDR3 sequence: CASSVAGAGRTDTQYF. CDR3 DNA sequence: TGTGCCAGCAGCGTAGCGGGAGCAGGGCGCACAGATACGCAGTATTTT.

CDR3 protein: CASSIRTGNQPQHF. The CDR3 DNA reads TGTGCCAGCAGCATACGGACAGGGAATCAGCCCCAGCATTTT. This chain joins TRBV7-2 and TRBJ1-5, with TRBD1 identical over 8 bases. The V and J ends lost 5 bases and 4 bases, in that order; junction bases with no gene match: 4. There are 14 residues in the CDR3. Looked up from germline, CDR1 is SGHTA and CDR2 is FQGNSA.

This CDR3 reads CSARLGYNEQFF. The CDR3 nucleotides are TGCAGTGCTAGACTTGGATACAATGAGCAGTTCTTC. V is TRBV20-1 and J is TRBJ2-1; no reliable D call. CDR3 length equals 12 residues. V shed 2 bases and J shed 4 bases, with 6 bases lying between them. Per the germline V gene, CDR1 is DFQATT and CDR2 is SNEGSKA (reference sequence).

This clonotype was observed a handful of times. In DNA form, the CDR3 reads TGTGCCAGCAAACCAGTGATCCAAGAGACCCAGTACTTC. Translated: CASKPVIQETQYF. V gene TRBV7-9 combines with J gene TRBJ2-5; D gene ambiguous. This CDR3 is built from 13 residues. Between the trimmed V and J ends, which lost 7 bases and 1 base, there was a span of 10 bases. Per the germline V gene, CDR1 is SEHNR and CDR2 is FQNEAQ (reference sequence). Based on the CDR3 plus reference TRBV7-9 and TRBJ2-5, the full variable domain is DTGVSQNPRHKITKRGQNVTFRCDPISEHNRLYWYRQTLGQGPEFLTYFQNEAQLEKSRLLSDRFSAERPKGSFSTLEIQRTEQGDSAMYLCASKPVIQETQYFGPGTRLLVL.

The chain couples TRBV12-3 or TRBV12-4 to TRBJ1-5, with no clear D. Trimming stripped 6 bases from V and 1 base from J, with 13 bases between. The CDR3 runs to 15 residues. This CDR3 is CASSGRSPSNQPQHF. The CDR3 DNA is TGTGCCAGCAGCGGGAGGTCTCCGAGCAATCAGCCCCAGCATTTT.

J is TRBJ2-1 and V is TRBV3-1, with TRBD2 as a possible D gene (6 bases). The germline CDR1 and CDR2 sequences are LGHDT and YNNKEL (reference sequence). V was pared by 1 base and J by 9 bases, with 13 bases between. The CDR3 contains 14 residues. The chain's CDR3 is CASSQGSGEGEQFF. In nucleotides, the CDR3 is TGTGCCAGCAGCCAAGGGTCGGGGGAAGGTGAGCAGTTCTTC.

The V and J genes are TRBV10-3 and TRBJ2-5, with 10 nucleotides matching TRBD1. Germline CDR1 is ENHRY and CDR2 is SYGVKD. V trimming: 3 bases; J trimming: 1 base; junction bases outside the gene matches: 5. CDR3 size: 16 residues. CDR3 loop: CAISERDRGLQETQYF. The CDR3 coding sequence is TGTGCCATCAGTGAAAGGGACAGGGGCCTCCAAGAGACCCAGTACTTC.

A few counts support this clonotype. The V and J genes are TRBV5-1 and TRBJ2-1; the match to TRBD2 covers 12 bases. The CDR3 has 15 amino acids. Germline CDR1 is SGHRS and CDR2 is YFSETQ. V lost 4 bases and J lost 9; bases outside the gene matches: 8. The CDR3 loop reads CASSPLAGGPSEQFF. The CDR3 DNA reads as TGCGCCAGCAGCCCGCTAGCGGGAGGGCCCAGTGAGCAGTTCTTC.

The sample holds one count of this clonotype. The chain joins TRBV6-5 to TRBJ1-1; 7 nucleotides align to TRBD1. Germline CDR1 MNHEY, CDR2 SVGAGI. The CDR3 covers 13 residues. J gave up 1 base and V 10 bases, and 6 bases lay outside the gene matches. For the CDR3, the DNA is TGTGCCACCAGGGACAGTCGGAACACTGAAGCTTTCTTT. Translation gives CATRDSRNTEAFF.